This T cell receptor (beta chain) was identified in a study of response to subunit inactivated influenza vaccine. The V gene lost 5 bases and the J gene lost 2 bases, with 14 bases spanning the gap. Germline V CDR1 and CDR2: SGHAT, FQNNGV. The CDR3 is 15 amino acids. Study findings and constraints: The authors suggested that every seasonal influenza vaccination recruits few new T cells.

This clonotype was seen many times. Its matching antigen is unknown. Each CDR3 protein gets one entry after TCRdb re-called the RT-PCR reads with MiXCR. The profile covers 170,000 or so distinct CDR3 sequences, with roughly 10% appearing a single time and about a third taken by the ten largest. The chain recombines TRBV11-2 with TRBJ2-3; D may be TRBD2 (7 bases). Sequences were derived from CD8+ T cells sorted from PBMCs, sampled roughly 24 months after vaccination. This sequence originates from a man aged 50 to 75 who received an inactivated influenza vaccine. As DNA, the CDR3 is TGTGCCAGCAGCAAGGGGGGGTGGGACACAGATACGCAGTATTTT. Its translation: CASSKGGWDTDTQYF.